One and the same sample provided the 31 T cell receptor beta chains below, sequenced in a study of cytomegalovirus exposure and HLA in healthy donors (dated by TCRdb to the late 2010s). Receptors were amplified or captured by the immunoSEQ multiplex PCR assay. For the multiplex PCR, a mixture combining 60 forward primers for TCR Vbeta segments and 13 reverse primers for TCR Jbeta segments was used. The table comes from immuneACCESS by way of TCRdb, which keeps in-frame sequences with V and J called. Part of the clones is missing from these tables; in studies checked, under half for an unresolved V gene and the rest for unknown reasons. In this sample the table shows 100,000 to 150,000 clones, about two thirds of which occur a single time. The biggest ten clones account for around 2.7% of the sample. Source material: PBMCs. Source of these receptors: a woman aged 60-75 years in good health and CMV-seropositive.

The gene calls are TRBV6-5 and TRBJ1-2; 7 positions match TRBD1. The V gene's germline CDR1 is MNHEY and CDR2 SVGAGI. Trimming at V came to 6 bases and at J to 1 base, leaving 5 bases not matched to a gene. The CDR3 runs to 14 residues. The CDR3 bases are TGTGCCAGCAGCCGACAGGGTCTTAACTATGGCTACACCTTC. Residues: CASSRQGLNYGYTF.

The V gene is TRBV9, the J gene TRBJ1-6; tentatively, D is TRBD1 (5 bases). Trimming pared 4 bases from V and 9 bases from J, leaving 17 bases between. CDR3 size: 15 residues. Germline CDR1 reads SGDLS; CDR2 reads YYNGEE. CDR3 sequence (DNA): TGTGCCAGCAGCTCCTCCCCGGAAGACAGTTCACCCCTCCACTTT. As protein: CASSSSPEDSSPLHF.

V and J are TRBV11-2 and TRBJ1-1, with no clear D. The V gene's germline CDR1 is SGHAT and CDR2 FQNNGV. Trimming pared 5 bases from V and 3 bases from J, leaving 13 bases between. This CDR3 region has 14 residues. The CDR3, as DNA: TGTGCCAGCAGCCCAGCCTCAGGCGACACTGAAGCTTTCTTT. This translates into CASSPASGDTEAFF.

The CDR3 DNA reads as TGCGCCAGCGTCGTAATAGCGGGGGCCCTGGGGACCCAGTACTTC. Translating gives CASVVIAGALGTQYF. V and J are TRBV5-1 and TRBJ2-5; 9 nucleotides align to TRBD2. Germline V lookup: CDR1 SGHRS, CDR2 YFSETQ. J gave up 7 bases and V 7 bases, and 14 bases lay outside the gene matches. The CDR3 contains 15 residues.

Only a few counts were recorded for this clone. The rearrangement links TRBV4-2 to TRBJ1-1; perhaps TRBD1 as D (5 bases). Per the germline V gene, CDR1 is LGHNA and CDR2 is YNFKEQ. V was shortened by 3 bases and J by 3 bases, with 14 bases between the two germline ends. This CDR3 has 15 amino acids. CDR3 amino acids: CASSQPSGGDTEAFF. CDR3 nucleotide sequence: TGTGCCAGCAGCCAGCCCTCTGGGGGGGACACTGAAGCTTTCTTT.

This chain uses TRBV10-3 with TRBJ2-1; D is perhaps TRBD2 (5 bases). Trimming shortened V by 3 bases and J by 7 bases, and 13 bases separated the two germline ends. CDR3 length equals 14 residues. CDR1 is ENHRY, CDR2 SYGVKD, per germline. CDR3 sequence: CAISEQTTGNEQFF. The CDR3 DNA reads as TGTGCCATCAGTGAACAGACAACGGGGAATGAGCAGTTCTTC.

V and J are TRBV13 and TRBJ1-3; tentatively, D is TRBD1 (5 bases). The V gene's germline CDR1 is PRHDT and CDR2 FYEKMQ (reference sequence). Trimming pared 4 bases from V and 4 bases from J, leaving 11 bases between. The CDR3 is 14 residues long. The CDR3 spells CASSSWGGGNTIYF. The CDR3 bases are TGTGCCAGCAGCTCCTGGGGGGGAGGAAACACCATATATTTT.

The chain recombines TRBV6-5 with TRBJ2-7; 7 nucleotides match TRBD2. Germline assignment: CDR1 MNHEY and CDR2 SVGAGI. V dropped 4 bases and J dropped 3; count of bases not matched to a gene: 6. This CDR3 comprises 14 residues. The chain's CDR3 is CASSSPGGGYEQYF. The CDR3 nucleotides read TGTGCCAGCAGTTCCCCTGGGGGGGGCTACGAGCAGTACTTC.

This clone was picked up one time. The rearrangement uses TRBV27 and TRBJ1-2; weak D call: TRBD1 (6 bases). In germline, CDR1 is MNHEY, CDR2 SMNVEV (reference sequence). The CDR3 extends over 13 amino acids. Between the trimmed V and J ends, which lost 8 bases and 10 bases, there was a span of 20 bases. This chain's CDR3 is CASSLLGGGVYTF. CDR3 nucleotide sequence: TGTGCCAGCTCCCTGCTGGGAGGGGGGGTCTACACCTTC.

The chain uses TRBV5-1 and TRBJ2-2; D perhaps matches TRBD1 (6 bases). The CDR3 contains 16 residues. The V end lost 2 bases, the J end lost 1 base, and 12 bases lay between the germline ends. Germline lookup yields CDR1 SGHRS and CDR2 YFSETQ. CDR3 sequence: CASSLTPGQNTGELFF. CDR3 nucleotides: TGCGCCAGCAGCTTAACACCGGGACAGAACACCGGGGAGCTGTTTTTT. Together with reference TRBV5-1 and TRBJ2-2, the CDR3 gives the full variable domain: KAGVTQTPRYLIKTRGQQVTLSCSPISGHRSVSWYQQTPGQGLQFLFEYFSETQRNKGNFPGRFSGRQFSNSRSEMNVSTLELGDSALYLCASSLTPGQNTGELFFGEGSRLTVL.

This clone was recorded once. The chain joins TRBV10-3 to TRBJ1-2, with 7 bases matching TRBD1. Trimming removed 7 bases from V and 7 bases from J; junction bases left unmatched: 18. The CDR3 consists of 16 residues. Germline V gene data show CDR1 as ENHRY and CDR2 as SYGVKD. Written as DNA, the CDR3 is TGTGCCATCAAAACGACAGGGCCGCCCTCACTAGCTGGCTACACCTTC. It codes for CAIKTTGPPSLAGYTF.

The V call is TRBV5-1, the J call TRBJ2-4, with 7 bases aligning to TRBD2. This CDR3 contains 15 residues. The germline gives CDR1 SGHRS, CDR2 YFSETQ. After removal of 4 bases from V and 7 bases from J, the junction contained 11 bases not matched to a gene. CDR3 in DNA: TGCGCCAGCAGCCCCCGGTGGGGGGGAGAGAACATTCAGTACTTC. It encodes CASSPRWGGENIQYF.

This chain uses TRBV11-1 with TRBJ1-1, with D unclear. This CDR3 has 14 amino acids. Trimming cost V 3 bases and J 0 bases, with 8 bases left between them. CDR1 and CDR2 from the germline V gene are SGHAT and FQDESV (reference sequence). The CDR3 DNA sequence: TGTGCCAGCAGCTTGGCAGGAATGAACACTGAAGCTTTCTTT. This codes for CASSLAGMNTEAFF. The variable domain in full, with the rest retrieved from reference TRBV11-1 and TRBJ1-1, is EAEVAQSPRYKITEKSQAVAFWCDPISGHATLYWYRQILGQGPELLVQFQDESVVDDSQLPKDRFSAERLKGVDSTLKIQPAELGDSAMYLCASSLAGMNTEAFFGQGTRLTVV.

The CDR3 spells CASSYADRTNNYGYTF. The CDR3 DNA reads as TGTGCCAGCAGTTACGCCGACAGGACCAATAACTATGGCTACACCTTC. The genes are TRBV27 and TRBJ1-2, with D maybe TRBD1 (6 bases). The CDR3 extends over 16 amino acids. Germline V gives CDR1 MNHEY, CDR2 SMNVEV (reference sequence). V was cut by 4 bases and J by 1 base, with 16 bases left in between.

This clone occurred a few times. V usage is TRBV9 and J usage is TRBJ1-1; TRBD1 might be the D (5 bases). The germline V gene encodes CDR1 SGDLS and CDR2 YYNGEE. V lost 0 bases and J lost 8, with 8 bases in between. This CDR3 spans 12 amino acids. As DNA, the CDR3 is TGTGCCAGCAGCGTAGTCTACAGGGAAGCTTTCTTT. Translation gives CASSVVYREAFF.

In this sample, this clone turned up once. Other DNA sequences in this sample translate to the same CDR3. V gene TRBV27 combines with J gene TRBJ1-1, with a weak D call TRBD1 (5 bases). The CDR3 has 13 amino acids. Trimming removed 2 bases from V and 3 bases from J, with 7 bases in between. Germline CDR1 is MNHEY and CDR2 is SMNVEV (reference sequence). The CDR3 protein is CASSLTGDTEAFF. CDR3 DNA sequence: TGTGCCAGCAGTTTAACGGGGGACACTGAAGCTTTCTTT.

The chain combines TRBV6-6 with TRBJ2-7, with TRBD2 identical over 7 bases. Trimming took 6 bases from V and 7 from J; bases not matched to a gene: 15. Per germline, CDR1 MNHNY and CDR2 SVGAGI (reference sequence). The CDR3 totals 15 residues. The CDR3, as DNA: TGTGCCAGCAGCTCCTTCGGACTAGAGGGCTCAGAGCAGTACTTC. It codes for CASSSFGLEGSEQYF.

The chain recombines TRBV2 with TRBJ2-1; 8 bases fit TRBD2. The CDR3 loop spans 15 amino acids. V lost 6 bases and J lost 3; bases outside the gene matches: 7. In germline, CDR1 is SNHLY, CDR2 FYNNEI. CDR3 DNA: TGTGCCAGCAGCCCGGAGAGCGGGGGCTACAATGAGCAGTTCTTC. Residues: CASSPESGGYNEQFF.

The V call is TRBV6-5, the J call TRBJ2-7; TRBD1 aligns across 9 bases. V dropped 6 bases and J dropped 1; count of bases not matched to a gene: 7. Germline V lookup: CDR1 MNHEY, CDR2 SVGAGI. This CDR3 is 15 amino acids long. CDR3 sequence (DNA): TGTGCCAGCAGCACAGGGGGCGCGAGTTCCTACGAGCAGTACTTC. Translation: CASSTGGASSYEQYF.

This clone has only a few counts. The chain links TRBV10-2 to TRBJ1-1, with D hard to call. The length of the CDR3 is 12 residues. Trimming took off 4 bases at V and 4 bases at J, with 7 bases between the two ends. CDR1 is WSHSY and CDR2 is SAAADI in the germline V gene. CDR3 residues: CASSGQFTEAFF. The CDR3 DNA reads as TGCGCCAGCAGTGGGCAGTTCACTGAAGCTTTCTTT.

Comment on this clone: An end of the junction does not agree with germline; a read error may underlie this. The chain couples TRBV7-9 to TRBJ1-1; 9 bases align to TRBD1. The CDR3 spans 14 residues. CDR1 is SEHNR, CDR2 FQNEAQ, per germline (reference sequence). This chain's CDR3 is CSSSSTGGLTEAFF. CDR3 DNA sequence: TGTTCCAGCAGCTCAACAGGGGGCCTCACTGAAGCTTTCTTT.

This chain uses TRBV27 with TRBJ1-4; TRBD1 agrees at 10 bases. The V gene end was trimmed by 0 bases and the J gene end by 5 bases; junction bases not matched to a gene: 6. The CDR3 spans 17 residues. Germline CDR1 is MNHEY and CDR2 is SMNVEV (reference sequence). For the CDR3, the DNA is TGTGCCAGCAGTTTATCGCAACCGGGACAGGGGAATGAAAAACTGTTTTTT. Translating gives CASSLSQPGQGNEKLFF.

The CDR3 DNA sequence: TGTGCCAGCAGCGCCCTAGGAAGAGGGAATTCACCCCTCCACTTT. This translates into CASSALGRGNSPLHF. V and J are TRBV5-6 and TRBJ1-6; D remains unclear. Looked up from germline, CDR1 is SGHDT and CDR2 is YYEEEE. Trimming removed 4 bases at V and 7 bases at J, with 15 bases between. This CDR3 comprises 15 residues.

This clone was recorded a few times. The CDR3 loop is CASSYSTRGATYEQYF. In DNA, the CDR3 is TGTGCCAGCAGTTACTCGACTCGGGGGGCCACCTACGAGCAGTACTTC. V usage is TRBV6-6 and J usage is TRBJ2-7; tentatively, D is TRBD2 (7 bases). Trimming shortened V by 0 bases and J by 2 bases, and 14 bases separated the two germline ends. This CDR3 is built from 16 residues. CDR1 and CDR2 from the germline V gene are MNHNY and SVGAGI (reference sequence).

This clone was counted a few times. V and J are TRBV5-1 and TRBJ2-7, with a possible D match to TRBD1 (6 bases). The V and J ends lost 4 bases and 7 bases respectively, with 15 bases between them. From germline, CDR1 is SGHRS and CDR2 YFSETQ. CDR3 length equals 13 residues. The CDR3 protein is CASSQGHLGEQYF. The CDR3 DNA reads TGCGCCAGCAGCCAGGGACATTTGGGAGAGCAGTACTTC.

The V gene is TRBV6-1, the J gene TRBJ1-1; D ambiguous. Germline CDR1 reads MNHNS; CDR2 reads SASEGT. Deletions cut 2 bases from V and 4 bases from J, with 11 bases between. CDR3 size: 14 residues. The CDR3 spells CASSETRRGTEAFF. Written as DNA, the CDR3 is TGTGCCAGCAGTGAAACTCGTCGAGGCACTGAAGCTTTCTTT.

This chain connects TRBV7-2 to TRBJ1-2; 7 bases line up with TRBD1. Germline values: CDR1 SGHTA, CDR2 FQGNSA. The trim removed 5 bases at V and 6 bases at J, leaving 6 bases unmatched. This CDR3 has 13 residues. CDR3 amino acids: CASSLRQGDGYTF. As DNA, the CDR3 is TGTGCCAGCAGCCTTCGACAGGGAGATGGCTACACCTTC.

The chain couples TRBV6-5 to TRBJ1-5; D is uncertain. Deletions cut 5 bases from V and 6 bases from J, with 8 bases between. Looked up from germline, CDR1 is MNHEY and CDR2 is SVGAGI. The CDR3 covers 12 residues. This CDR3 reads CASSRAGQPQHF. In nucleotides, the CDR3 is TGTGCCAGCAGTCGCGCCGGTCAGCCCCAGCATTTT.

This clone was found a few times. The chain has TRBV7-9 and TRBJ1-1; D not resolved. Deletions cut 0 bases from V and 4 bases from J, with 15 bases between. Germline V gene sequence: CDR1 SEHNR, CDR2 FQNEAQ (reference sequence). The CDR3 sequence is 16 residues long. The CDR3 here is CASSLAGPRRPTEAFF. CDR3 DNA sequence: TGTGCCAGCAGCTTAGCAGGTCCACGGAGACCCACTGAAGCTTTCTTT.

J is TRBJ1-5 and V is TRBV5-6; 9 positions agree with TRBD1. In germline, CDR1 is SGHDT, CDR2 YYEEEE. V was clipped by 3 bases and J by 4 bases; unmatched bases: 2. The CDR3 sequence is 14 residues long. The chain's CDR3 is CASSWGQGNQPQHF. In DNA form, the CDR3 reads TGTGCCAGCAGCTGGGGACAGGGAAATCAGCCCCAGCATTTT.

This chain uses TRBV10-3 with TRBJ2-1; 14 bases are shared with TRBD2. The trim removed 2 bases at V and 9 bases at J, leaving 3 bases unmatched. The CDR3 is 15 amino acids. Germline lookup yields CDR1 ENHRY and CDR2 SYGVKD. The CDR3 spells CAISEGTSGGSEQFF. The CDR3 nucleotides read TGTGCCATCAGTGAGGGGACTAGCGGGGGAAGTGAGCAGTTCTTC.